Shown below are 28 T cell receptor beta chains from a single sample sequenced in a study of Tregs in tolerant kidney transplant recipients. The assay was immunoSEQ multiplex PCR, and TCRdb's table has in-frame clones only and misses some. This sample has around 66,000 clones; 80% to 90% occur once, and the top ten carry around 1.9%. Material: Tregs from blood, obtained before the transplant. These TCRs come from a human donor who received a combined kidney and bone marrow transplant.

This clone has just one count. This chain connects TRBV28 to TRBJ2-7, with a weak D call TRBD2 (6 bases). The CDR3 has 16 residues. Deletions cut 2 bases from V and 2 bases from J, with 16 bases between. CDR1 is MDHEN, CDR2 SYDVKM, per germline. CDR3 coding DNA: TGTGCCAGCAGTTTAGGTTCAGCGGGCAGGGCCTACGAGCAGTACTTC. This encodes CASSLGSAGRAYEQYF.

V gene TRBV7-2 combines with J gene TRBJ2-5; D may match TRBD1 or TRBD2 (6 bases each). The germline gives CDR1 SGHTA, CDR2 FQGNSA. CDR3 length equals 14 residues. Between the trimmed V and J ends, which lost 4 bases and 5 bases, there was a span of 14 bases. DNA for the CDR3: TGTGCCAGCAGCTATGGGGGGCCGGGTGAGACCCAGTACTTC. It codes for CASSYGGPGETQYF.

This clone occurred once. The V gene is TRBV14, the J gene TRBJ1-1; D perhaps matches TRBD1 (5 bases). Germline V lookup: CDR1 SGHDN, CDR2 FVKESK. The CDR3 consists of 13 residues. The V end lost 2 bases, the J end lost 2 bases, and 6 bases lay between the germline ends. The CDR3 nucleotides are TGTGCCAGCAGCCAACAGGGTAACACTGAAGCTTTCTTT. The encoded protein is CASSQQGNTEAFF.

A word on this clone: This sample also contains other DNA sequences that code for the same CDR3. The J gene is TRBJ2-2, the V gene TRBV15; D possibly matches TRBD1 or TRBD2 (5 bases each). V was cut by 3 bases and J by 4 bases, with 18 bases left in between. The CDR3 extends over 17 amino acids. From germline, CDR1 is LNHNV and CDR2 YYDKDF (reference sequence). CDR3 coding DNA: TGTGCCACCAGCAGGCCCCCGGGTGGGGCGGGCACCGGGGAGCTGTTTTTT. Its protein product is CATSRPPGGAGTGELFF.

The V call is TRBV19, the J call TRBJ2-5; TRBD2 aligns across 8 bases. TRBJ2-7 explains the end of the DNA better; the J call may be wrong. The CDR3 covers 15 residues. CDR1 and CDR2 (germline): LNHDA, SQIVND (reference sequence). CDR3 DNA: TGTGCCAGTAGTTATACTAGCGGAGCAATCTACGAGCAGTACTTC. This gives the protein CASSYTSGAIYEQYF.

The chain employs TRBV28 and TRBJ2-7; D is perhaps TRBD1 (6 bases). The V and J ends lost 7 bases and 1 base respectively, with 14 bases between them. Germline V CDR1 and CDR2: MDHEN, SYDVKM. The CDR3 consists of 14 residues. CDR3 nucleotides: TGTGCCAGCACTATCCTCCAGGGGTCCTACGAGCAGTACTTC. Its protein product is CASTILQGSYEQYF. The variable domain in full, completed from reference TRBV28 and TRBJ2-7, reads DVKVTQSSRYLVKRTGEKVFLECVQDMDHENMFWYRQDPGLGLRLIYFSYDVKMKEKGDIPEGYSVSREKKERFSLILESASTNQTSMYLCASTILQGSYEQYFGPGTRLTVT.

This chain connects TRBV29-1 to TRBJ1-1, with D perhaps matching TRBD1 (5 bases). The length of the CDR3 is 13 residues. Per the germline V gene, CDR1 is SQVTM and CDR2 is ANQGSEA. V was clipped by 3 bases and J by 5 bases, with 13 bases between them. This CDR3 reads CSVDWGDGTEAFF. The CDR3 region has the DNA TGCAGCGTTGACTGGGGGGACGGTACTGAAGCTTTCTTT.

The V and J genes are TRBV7-8 and TRBJ2-2, with D tentatively TRBD2 (5 bases). Between the trimmed V and J ends, which lost 10 bases and 1 base, there was a span of 19 bases. Germline V gives CDR1 SGHVS, CDR2 FQNEAQ. The CDR3 runs to 16 residues. The CDR3 nucleotides read TGTGCCACCCTTGCGTCGGGGTTTTGGAACACCGGGGAGCTGTTTTTT. Translated, it gives CATLASGFWNTGELFF.

This clone has only one observation. This rearrangement joins TRBV5-4 to TRBJ2-5, with D perhaps matching TRBD2 (6 bases). Germline-derived CDR1 and CDR2 are SGHNT and YYREEE (reference sequence). Deletions cut 6 bases from V and 5 bases from J, with 20 bases between. The CDR3 is 15 residues long. The CDR3 reads CASTLGGTSSETQYF. The CDR3, as DNA: TGTGCCAGCACCCTGGGGGGAACCTCCTCGGAGACCCAGTACTTC.

The CDR3 is CASSTKENTEAFF. As DNA, the CDR3 is TGTGCCAGCTCCACCAAGGAGAACACTGAAGCTTTCTTT. The chain links TRBV18 to TRBJ1-1, with D uncertain. CDR1 is KGHSH and CDR2 is LQKENI in the germline V gene. This CDR3 region has 13 residues. Trimming removed 6 bases at V and 1 base at J, with 9 bases between.

The V call is TRBV28, the J call TRBJ1-2, with D possibly TRBD1 on 5 matching bases. Germline loops: CDR1 MDHEN, CDR2 SYDVKM. The V end was cut by 4 bases, the J end by 0 bases, with 12 bases between. This CDR3 is 15 amino acids long. The CDR3 is CASSSPGTPNYGYTF. DNA of the CDR3: TGTGCCAGCAGTTCCCCCGGGACCCCTAACTATGGCTACACCTTC.

This rearrangement joins TRBV19 to TRBJ1-5, with TRBD1 as a possible D gene (5 bases). The CDR3 covers 15 residues. Germline CDR1 and CDR2: LNHDA and SQIVND (reference sequence). Trimming shortened V by 5 bases and J by 5 bases, and 16 bases separated the two germline ends. CDR3 residues: CASSSSSGHHQPQHF. Written as DNA, the CDR3 is TGTGCCAGTAGTTCCTCGTCCGGACATCATCAGCCCCAGCATTTT.

The chain couples TRBV10-2 to TRBJ2-5, with D unresolved. V dropped 2 bases and J dropped 1 base, with 8 bases sitting between them. In germline, CDR1 is WSHSY, CDR2 SAAADI. CDR3 size: 14 residues. The CDR3 sequence: CASSEGGTQETQYF. The CDR3 DNA reads as TGCGCCAGCAGTGAGGGCGGTACCCAAGAGACCCAGTACTTC.

The CDR3 DNA sequence: TGTGCCACCTCCTCGGGTGGGAACACCATATATTTT. Its protein product is CATSSGGNTIYF. The chain has TRBV19 and TRBJ1-3, with D hard to call. The V gene's germline CDR1 is LNHDA and CDR2 SQIVND (reference sequence). V was trimmed by 10 bases and J by 7 bases, leaving 14 bases between them. CDR3 length equals 12 residues.

Concerning this clone: Different DNA sequences within this sample yield the same CDR3. The V call is TRBV29-1, the J call TRBJ2-5; 7 bases match TRBD2. Germline assignment: CDR1 SQVTM and CDR2 ANQGSEA. The CDR3 covers 12 residues. J lost 5 bases, V lost 7 bases, and 7 bases had no gene match. The CDR3 DNA sequence: TGCAGCGCCGGTGGGGGAGGGGAGACCCAGTACTTC. Translated: CSAGGGGETQYF. The whole variable domain, remainder taken from reference TRBV29-1 and TRBJ2-5, is SAVISQKPSRDICQRGTSLTIQCQVDSQVTMMFWYRQQPGQSLTLIATANQGSEATYESGFVIDKFPISRPNLTFSTLTVSNMSPEDSSIYLCSAGGGGETQYFGPGTRLLVL.

The rearrangement joins TRBV7-8 to TRBJ1-4; D not resolved. The CDR3 is 15 residues long. With 5 bases removed from V and 3 bases from J, the gap between germline ends came to 13 bases. CDR1 is SGHVS and CDR2 is FQNEAQ in the germline V gene. The CDR3 region has the DNA TGTGCCAGCAGCACAAGCTGGGGAGCTAATGAAAAACTGTTTTTT. Translation: CASSTSWGANEKLFF.

The chain carries TRBV5-1 and TRBJ2-1; 16 bases match TRBD2. This CDR3 comprises 19 residues. Germline assignment: CDR1 SGHRS and CDR2 YFSETQ. Trimming cost V 1 base and J 7 bases; bases outside gene matches: 11. CDR3 coding DNA: TGCGCCAGCAGCTTGACAGTTGGGACTAGCGGGAGGGCGAGTAATGAGCAGTTCTTC. The encoded protein is CASSLTVGTSGRASNEQFF.

This chain links TRBV7-9 with TRBJ1-2, with TRBD1 identical over 7 bases. Germline V CDR1 and CDR2: SEHNR, FQNEAQ (reference sequence). J gave up 6 bases and V 5 bases, and 9 bases lay outside the gene matches. There are 14 residues in the CDR3. The CDR3 loop is CASSQGGTLNGYTF. Written as DNA, the CDR3 is TGTGCCAGCAGCCAGGGGGGGACACTGAATGGCTACACCTTC.

This chain links TRBV7-8 with TRBJ2-1; the match to TRBD2 covers 13 bases. This CDR3 has 19 amino acids. Looked up from germline, CDR1 is SGHVS and CDR2 is FQNEAQ. Unmatched junction bases numbered 11, after V lost 0 bases and J lost 6 bases. The CDR3 loop reads CASSLAGPGLAGRANEQFF. CDR3 sequence (DNA): TGTGCCAGCAGCTTAGCAGGGCCGGGACTAGCGGGACGGGCCAATGAGCAGTTCTTC.

CDR3 amino acids: CASSLGEMKGSNTEAFF. The CDR3 DNA sequence: TGCGCCAGCAGCTTAGGAGAAATGAAGGGTTCGAACACTGAAGCTTTCTTT. The chain carries TRBV5-1 and TRBJ1-1; D unclear. Trimming shortened V by 2 bases and J by 1 base, and 18 bases separated the two germline ends. CDR3 length: 17 amino acids. CDR1 is SGHRS, CDR2 YFSETQ, per germline.

This rearrangement joins TRBV5-4 to TRBJ1-2; D gene unclear. V lost 1 base and J 2 bases, leaving 6 bases between the germline ends. CDR1 and CDR2 from the germline V gene are SGHNT and YYREEE (reference sequence). This CDR3 is 13 amino acids long. This CDR3 reads CASSLRGNYGYTF. In nucleotides, the CDR3 is TGTGCCAGCAGCTTGAGAGGGAACTATGGCTACACCTTC.

This chain links TRBV6-5 with TRBJ1-3; the D gene is possibly TRBD1 (5 bases). Germline assignment: CDR1 MNHEY and CDR2 SVGAGI. V was trimmed by 4 bases and J by 6 bases, leaving 16 bases between them. This CDR3 comprises 15 residues. For the CDR3, the DNA is TGTGCCAGCAGTTCCGTTAGGGGACCCACAAACACCATATATTTT. Translation gives CASSSVRGPTNTIYF.

This clone has just one count. This rearrangement joins TRBV5-6 to TRBJ1-1; a weak D match, TRBD1 (6 bases). Between the trimmed V and J ends, which lost 0 bases and 1 base, there was a span of 10 bases. Germline assignment: CDR1 SGHDT and CDR2 YYEEEE. CDR3 length: 15 amino acids. The CDR3 coding sequence is TGTGCCAGCAGCTTGGCACCGGACAGGAACACTGAAGCTTTCTTT. Translated: CASSLAPDRNTEAFF.

The chain combines TRBV27 with TRBJ1-1; TRBD1 is a possible D gene (5 bases). Trimming shortened V by 7 bases and J by 1 base, and 16 bases separated the two germline ends. Germline V CDR1 and CDR2: MNHEY, SMNVEV (reference sequence). The CDR3 is 15 residues long. CDR3 residues: CASIMRRGQNTEAFF. CDR3 DNA sequence: TGTGCCAGCATCATGAGAAGAGGACAGAACACTGAAGCTTTCTTT.

This clone was counted a single time. The J gene is TRBJ2-4, the V gene TRBV5-1; 15 bases match TRBD2. J was trimmed by 0 bases and V by 1 base; bases with no gene match: 8. This CDR3 spans 20 amino acids. Germline-derived CDR1 and CDR2 are SGHRS and YFSETQ. The CDR3 loop reads CASSLSGTSGGLKAKNIQYF. Written as DNA, the CDR3 is TGCGCCAGCAGCTTGTCTGGGACTAGCGGGGGGCTCAAAGCCAAAAACATTCAGTACTTC.

The V and J genes are TRBV5-6 and TRBJ2-7; TRBD1 aligns across 11 bases. The V gene's germline CDR1 is SGHDT and CDR2 YYEEEE. This CDR3 spans 15 amino acids. The V gene end was trimmed by 5 bases and the J gene end by 9 bases; junction bases not matched to a gene: 13. This CDR3 is CASRSTGTGGVRQYF. The CDR3 coding sequence is TGTGCCAGCAGATCGACCGGGACAGGGGGTGTACGGCAGTACTTC.

The chain joins TRBV15 to TRBJ2-6, with a tentative D call TRBD2 (6 bases). The CDR3 is 17 amino acids. Germline V gives CDR1 LNHNV, CDR2 YYDKDF (reference sequence). V was trimmed by 6 bases and J by 0 bases, leaving 15 bases between them. CDR3 sequence reads: CATSGPRGASGANVLTF. The DNA for the CDR3 is TGTGCCACCAGTGGACCGCGGGGAGCCTCTGGGGCCAACGTCCTGACTTTC.

The chain recombines TRBV5-5 with TRBJ2-7, with TRBD2 as a possible D gene (7 bases). The germline CDR1 and CDR2 sequences are SGHKS and YYEKEE (reference sequence). This CDR3 region has 15 residues. Trimming stripped 0 bases from V and 2 bases from J, with 12 bases between. The CDR3 coding sequence is TGTGCCAGCAGCTTGGCGGGGGGCCAGACCTACGAGCAGTACTTC. Amino acids: CASSLAGGQTYEQYF.